A single T cell receptor (beta chain) is shown here with its context. Which antigen it targets is not known. Base qualities are missing; no much larger clone stands one base away. To sequence the TCRbeta CDR3 region, genomic DNA was isolated from the sorted cells. The immunoSEQ Assay was used to sequence the TCRbeta CDR3 regions. As stored in TCRdb, this immuneACCESS dataset retains in-frame rearrangements with V and J assigned. A fraction of the clones does not appear; measured against another copy, unresolved V genes explain less than half of the discrepancy, and the remainder lacks a known reason. A total of 85,000 to 100,000 clones appear in this sample, roughly 90% of them only once. Just under 0.8% of the sample comes from the top ten. The source of the sample is a study of OX40 agonist ivuxolimab in advanced cancers. Turning to the overall study: Ivuxolimab was an agonistic, fully human IgG2 monoclonal antibody directed against OX40 (CD134), a costimulatory receptor. Intravenous ivuxolimab was administered to patients every 2 weeks at six dose levels: 0.01, 0.1, 0.3, 1.5, 3 and 10 mg/kg. Among the approximately 54 dose-escalation patients, about 20 had hepatocellular carcinoma, around 15 melanoma, 9 renal cell carcinoma and 9 head and neck cancer. In the dose-escalation cohort, 70% to 90% of patients were male, and the mean age was roughly 60 years with a range of about 20 to 80. Patients were allowed to have had prior anti-PD-1, anti-PD-L1 or anti-CTLA-4 therapy, and more than 30% of the dose-escalation patients had previously received checkpoint inhibitors. Three dose-escalation patients achieved partial responses, one with hepatocellular carcinoma and two with cutaneous melanoma. Peripheral TCRbeta sequencing aimed to test whether ivuxolimab altered TCR sequence diversity and caused clonal T-cell expansion. The monotherapy dose-escalation portion (N = 52 patients) of the phase I ivuxolimab trial is reported in the paper. General conclusions and limits of the study: Antigen specificity was not determined for the clonally expanded peripheral T cells. Low levels of normalized T-cell clonal expansion were also seen in some patients who did not respond. In the 0.1-3.0 mg/kg groups, partial responders had among the lowest normalized peripheral clonal expansion, particularly in CD8+ T cells. After ivuxolimab, more expanded clones were found on average in CD8+ T cells than in CD4+ T cells. At doses from 0.1 to 3.0 mg/kg, clonal expansion was seen in both CD4+ and CD8+ blood T cells between baseline and week 6.

The trial excluded patients who had a history of autoimmune disease or were on systemic immunosuppression. In every dose cohort, peripheral blood was drawn for TCR sequencing at baseline, cycle 4 day 1, and cycle 7 day 1. Samples came from an open-label, multicenter, first-in-human phase I dose-escalation trial of ivuxolimab. Adults with locally advanced or metastatic melanoma, renal cell, hepatocellular, or head and neck squamous cell carcinoma were enrolled in the trial. CD4+ and CD8+ T cells were sorted separately from peripheral blood before TCR sequencing. Counted from cysteine to phenylalanine, this CDR3 has 12 amino acids. Only CDR3 DNA is held: 36 bases, read in frame from base 1. V lost 7 bases and J lost 7 bases, and the count of bases not matched to a germline gene is 6. Taken from the germline V gene, the CDR1 and CDR2 loops are SQVTM and ANQGSEA.

This TCR was recovered from an adult with an advanced solid tumor such as melanoma, head and neck, liver or kidney cancer. This sequence uses TRBV29-1 and TRBJ1-2, with 10 bases in between that match TRBD1. Sequences were derived from CD4+ or CD8+ T cells sorted from blood, sampled in a trial of the OX40 agonist ivuxolimab. The CDR3 protein is CSGSDRGFGYTF. The DNA is TGCAGCGGTTCGGACAGGGGGTTTGGCTACACCTTC.